Each of the 25 T cell receptor beta chains below was sequenced from the same sample in a study of blood T cells in healthy people across ages. A second PCR, run for about 7 to 11 cycles, used a sample-barcoded 5' primer plus a J-beta primer mix. TCRdb re-called the 5' RACE reads with MiXCR, one entry per CDR3 protein. The profile shows approximately 800,000 distinct CDR3 sequences, roughly 25% of them singletons. This sample also appeared in a second study, on T cells of mothers and their children.

Sequencing used blood. The receptor source for this set is a boy aged 10-17 years in good health.

The V gene is TRBV7-2, the J gene TRBJ2-5; D might be TRBD1 (6 bases). The assigned J gene may be wrong: the sequence end matches TRBJ2-7 better. The CDR3 runs to 14 residues. Germline assignment: CDR1 SGHTA and CDR2 FQGNSA. The CDR3 DNA reads TGTGCCAGCAGCCAGGGGTTATTCAGACACGAGCAGTACTTC. Translated: CASSQGLFRHEQYF.

The rearrangement links TRBV6-1 to TRBJ2-1; a weak D match, TRBD1 (6 bases). Germline CDR1 reads MNHNS; CDR2 reads SASEGT. This CDR3 contains 15 residues. V was clipped by 4 bases and J by 2 bases, with 12 bases between them. CDR3 in amino acids: CASSGVRGTYNEQFF. The CDR3 DNA reads as TGTGCCAGCAGTGGGGTCAGGGGCACCTACAATGAGCAGTTCTTC.

The rearrangement joins TRBV7-2 to TRBJ1-4, with D unclear. Germline V gives CDR1 SGHTA, CDR2 FQGNSA. V lost 2 bases to trimming and J lost 7 bases, with 11 bases between them. CDR3 length: 14 amino acids. CDR3 sequence (DNA): TGTGCCAGCAGCTTATACGGGGTGGGTGAAAAACTGTTTTTT. Protein: CASSLYGVGEKLFF.

The chain links TRBV3-1 to TRBJ1-1; D ambiguous. Trimming removed 4 bases at V and 0 bases at J, with 9 bases between. In germline, CDR1 is LGHDT, CDR2 YNNKEL (reference sequence). The CDR3 runs 14 residues. DNA of the CDR3: TGTGCCAGCAGCCGACACGACCTGAACACTGAAGCTTTCTTT. Its protein product is CASSRHDLNTEAFF. Supplemented by reference TRBV3-1 and TRBJ1-1, the full variable domain reads DTAVSQTPKYLVTQMGNDKSIKCEQNLGHDTMYWYKQDSKKFLKIMFSYNNKELIINETVPNRFSPKSPDKAHLNLHINSLELGDSAVYFCASSRHDLNTEAFFGQGTRLTVV.

As regards this clonotype: The germline gene is not matched at one end of the junction; a read error may be the cause. The chain recombines TRBV6-1 with TRBJ1-5, with D possibly matching TRBD1 (5 bases). CDR1 is MNHNS, CDR2 SASEGT, per germline. This CDR3 comprises 16 residues. In DNA, the CDR3 is TGTGCCAGCGGTGAATTCGGGGCCGGGGGCAATCAGCCCCAGCATTTT. This sequence encodes CASGEFGAGGNQPQHF.

This clonotype has a handful of counts. One end of the junction is discordant with germline, which a read error may explain. This rearrangement joins TRBV7-9 to TRBJ1-3, with no clear D. The CDR3 extends over 15 amino acids. The V gene's germline CDR1 is SEHNR and CDR2 FQNEAQ (reference sequence). CDR3 DNA: TGTGCTAGCAGCTCGAAAACCTTCTCTGGAAACACCATATATTTT. It encodes CASSSKTFSGNTIYF.

This clonotype turned up a few times. This rearrangement joins TRBV3-1 to TRBJ1-5; D not certain. Looked up from germline, CDR1 is LGHDT and CDR2 is YNNKEL (reference sequence). The V end lost 4 bases, the J end lost 12 bases, and 22 bases lay between the germline ends. The CDR3 totals 15 residues. The CDR3 spells CASSPDGPFVSVQHF. The CDR3 DNA follows: TGTGCCAGCAGCCCGGACGGCCCGTTTGTTTCAGTCCAGCATTTT.

This clonotype has just a few counts. This sequence joins TRBV5-1 and TRBJ2-4; D ambiguous. The germline CDR1 and CDR2 sequences are SGHRS and YFSETQ. The length of the CDR3 is 14 residues. The V end was cut by 4 bases, the J end by 2 bases, with 10 bases between. The CDR3 region is CASSTGATKNIQYF. The CDR3 DNA is TGCGCCAGCAGCACCGGTGCCACCAAAAACATTCAGTACTTC.

This clonotype was seen only a few times. The chain couples TRBV5-1 to TRBJ2-5, with D possibly matching TRBD2 (6 bases). The J call could be wrong; TRBJ2-7 is a better fit for the DNA end. The CDR3 consists of 15 residues. The germline gives CDR1 SGHRS, CDR2 YFSETQ. CDR3 sequence (DNA): TGCGCCAGCAGCTCGACGGGGGAAAGGGCCTACGAGCAGTACTTC. Protein: CASSSTGERAYEQYF.

In regard to this clonotype: Because the CDR3 is missing its conserved closing phenylalanine or tryptophan, this is likely a read error. The limits of the CDR3 on the DNA are not certain, so only TCRdb's listed CDR3 is given. The rearrangement joins TRBV5-1 to TRBJ2-6; the table assigns TRBD2, which was not confirmed against the DNA. The CDR3 is made up of 9 amino acids, end residues included. CDR1 is SGHRS, CDR2 YFSETQ, per germline. The CDR3 is CASSLETSG.

In its sample, this clonotype was seen a few times. This chain links TRBV6-6 with TRBJ1-5, with D unclear. Between the trimmed V and J ends, which lost 2 bases and 0 bases, there was a span of 5 bases. Germline CDR1 and CDR2: MNHNY and SVGAGI (reference sequence). This CDR3 has 14 amino acids. The CDR3 DNA reads TGTGCCAGCAGTTACCCCAGTAGCAATCAGCCCCAGCATTTT. Translated: CASSYPSSNQPQHF.

The chain couples TRBV6-4 to TRBJ1-5, with D tentatively TRBD1 (5 bases). Trimming stripped 7 bases from V and 0 bases from J, with 10 bases between. Germline V gene sequence: CDR1 MRHNA, CDR2 SNTAGT. The CDR3 spans 14 residues. CDR3 loop: CASIPDTSNQPQHF. The CDR3 DNA reads as TGTGCCAGCATTCCGGACACTAGCAATCAGCCCCAGCATTTT.

In its sample, this clonotype was seen a few times. The chain employs TRBV5-1 and TRBJ2-2; possibly TRBD1 for D (5 bases). The CDR3 spans 14 residues. Germline V gives CDR1 SGHRS, CDR2 YFSETQ. V was pared by 6 bases and J by 6 bases, with 15 bases between. The CDR3 bases are TGCGCCAGCATCCCGGATGTGGGGCCCGGGGAGCTGTTTTTT. Encoded protein: CASIPDVGPGELFF.

This clonotype was seen a handful of times. The rearrangement links TRBV12-3 or TRBV12-4 to TRBJ2-6, with D perhaps TRBD1 (5 bases). This CDR3 contains 15 residues. Deletions cut 4 bases from V and 0 bases from J, with 7 bases between. The CDR3 reads CASSYRSSGANVLTF. The DNA for the CDR3 is TGTGCCAGCAGTTACAGGAGCTCTGGGGCCAACGTCCTGACTTTC.

This clonotype showed up just a few times. The rearrangement uses TRBV3-1 and TRBJ2-5; D assignment may be TRBD1 or TRBD2 (6 bases each). Trimming removed 4 bases from V and 5 bases from J, with 14 bases in between. The CDR3 spans 14 residues. Per germline, CDR1 LGHDT and CDR2 YNNKEL (reference sequence). CDR3 in DNA: TGTGCCAGCAGCCGGGTGGGGGGCGAGGAGACCCAGTACTTC. This encodes CASSRVGGEETQYF.

The gene calls are TRBV2 and TRBJ2-5, with 8 bases matching TRBD2. The end of the DNA aligns better with TRBJ2-1, so the J call may be wrong. Germline V gene data show CDR1 as SNHLY and CDR2 as FYNNEI. The CDR3 is made up of 18 amino acids. Written as DNA, the CDR3 is TGTGCCAGCAGGGGATCCTGGGGCGGGGGGATCGTATACAATGAGCAGTTCTTC. This sequence encodes CASRGSWGGGIVYNEQFF.

This clonotype was seen only a few times. In DNA form, the CDR3 reads TGTGCCAGTAAGGGCCTCAGGGCAGTACTTGGAACCCAGTACTTC. Translation: CASKGLRAVLGTQYF. The rearrangement links TRBV11-2 to TRBJ2-5; TRBD1 is a possible D gene (5 bases). This CDR3 is built from 15 residues. Germline values: CDR1 SGHAT, CDR2 FQNNGV. The V and J ends lost 9 bases and 8 bases respectively, with 25 bases between them.

This clonotype was detected a few times. The rearrangement links TRBV12-5 to TRBJ2-5; 8 nucleotides match TRBD1. The J call may be mistaken, given a closer DNA end match to TRBJ2-7. The CDR3 extends over 15 amino acids. In germline, CDR1 is LGHNT, CDR2 FRNRAP. CDR3 region: CASGLAGTGSYEQYF. CDR3 nucleotide sequence: TGTGCTAGTGGTTTGGCGGGGACAGGTAGCTACGAGCAGTACTTC.

This clonotype was picked up many times. This chain connects TRBV9 to TRBJ2-6; D remains unclear. This CDR3 has 13 amino acids. In germline, CDR1 is SGDLS, CDR2 YYNGEE. With 3 bases removed from V and 2 bases from J, the gap between germline ends came to 3 bases. The CDR3 region has the DNA TGTGCCAGCAGCGAACCTGGGGCCAACGTCCTGACTTTC. It yields the protein CASSEPGANVLTF.

The chain is built from TRBV12-3 or TRBV12-4 and TRBJ1-2; the D gene is possibly TRBD1 (5 bases). The CDR3 spans 13 residues. The V gene lost 7 bases and the J gene lost 6 bases, with 15 bases spanning the gap. In DNA form, the CDR3 reads TGTGCCAGCACCTTGGGGCCGTTAGATGGCTACACCTTC. This encodes CASTLGPLDGYTF.

The chain is built from TRBV7-9 and TRBJ1-3; D remains unclear. This CDR3 is built from 16 residues. Germline V gene sequence: CDR1 SEHNR, CDR2 FQNEAQ (reference sequence). V dropped 3 bases and J dropped 0 bases, with 12 bases sitting between them. CDR3 sequence: CASSFMTTNSGNTIYF. The CDR3 DNA follows: TGTGCCAGCAGCTTCATGACCACAAACTCTGGAAACACCATATATTTT.

The chain combines TRBV5-1 with TRBJ2-3; D perhaps matches TRBD2 (7 bases). Germline values: CDR1 SGHRS, CDR2 YFSETQ. V lost 6 bases and J lost 4, with 15 bases in between. The CDR3 is 14 amino acids. CDR3 coding DNA: TGCGCCAGCAACAAGGGAGGGGGAGCAGATACGCAGTATTTT. Translating it yields CASNKGGGADTQYF.

This clonotype occurred a few times. The gene calls are TRBV6-1 and TRBJ1-4; D is uncertain. The V gene's germline CDR1 is MNHNS and CDR2 SASEGT. The V end was cut by 1 base, the J end by 5 bases, with 11 bases between. The CDR3 runs 15 residues. In DNA, the CDR3 is TGTGCCAGCAGTGAAGTGGACCCCGTAAATGAAAAACTGTTTTTT. It encodes CASSEVDPVNEKLFF.

This rearrangement joins TRBV4-2 to TRBJ1-1, with TRBD1 as a possible D gene (5 bases). Trimming removed 4 bases from V and 1 base from J, with 13 bases in between. The CDR3 spans 15 residues. Germline CDR1 is LGHNA and CDR2 is YNFKEQ. Here the CDR3 DNA reads TGTGCCAGCAGCCCGGCGGAGACAGAGAACACTGAAGCTTTCTTT. Translation gives CASSPAETENTEAFF.

The chain couples TRBV10-3 to TRBJ2-7; D is undetermined. CDR1 and CDR2 from the germline V gene are ENHRY and SYGVKD. The CDR3 is 16 residues long. The germline V and J ends were trimmed by 2 bases and 0 bases, with 14 bases remaining between them. The CDR3 bases are TGTGCCATCAGTGAGCTCGCTTCGGTCCACTCCTACGAGCAGTACTTC. Translating gives CAISELASVHSYEQYF.